The rows below give T cell receptor beta chains drawn from one sample of a study of response to subunit inactivated influenza vaccine. TCRdb called the RT-PCR reads again in MiXCR, with one record for every CDR3 protein. The sample holds 400,000 to 650,000 distinct CDR3 sequences; roughly 7.9% are singletons and the top ten take approximately 14%. The source was PBMCs from blood, collected roughly 24 months after vaccination. These receptors were obtained from a man aged 50-75 years who received an inactivated influenza vaccine. The CDR3 runs from the conserved cysteine through the conserved F or W. A D gene is named only where the DNA matches it firmly. Clone size is stated in some rows and not others, as once, few, many or a class when expanded.

-,TRBJ1-6,TRBV7-2,-,CASSLGRVKNSPLHF,TGTGCCAGCAGCTTGGGCAGGGTGAAGAATTCACCCCTCCACTTT
TRBD2,TRBJ2-7,TRBV5-1,many,CASSLRTSGTYEQYF,TGCGCCAGCAGCTTGAGGACTAGCGGGACCTACGAGCAGTACTTC
-,TRBJ1-1,TRBV6-5,-,CASSYMAGTEAFF,TGTGCCAGCAGTTACATGGCAGGGACTGAAGCTTTCTTT
TRBD1,TRBJ1-1,TRBV20-1,few,CSATGTGSSTEAFF,TGCAGTGCCACCGGGACAGGGTCGAGCACTGAAGCTTTCTTT
TRBD2,TRBJ2-7,TRBV20-1,many,CSAGLAGGSYEQYF,TGCAGTGCTGGCCTAGCGGGAGGCTCCTACGAGCAGTACTTC
-,TRBJ1-1,TRBV7-3,few,CASRVTRNTEAFF,TGTGCCAGCAGGGTGACTCGGAACACTGAAGCTTTCTTT
-,TRBJ1-6,TRBV12-3/TRBV12-4,-,CASSPTSWARALHF,TGTGCCAGCAGTCCGACCTCTTGGGCCCGGGCCCTCCACTTT
TRBD2,TRBJ2-1,TRBV11-3,few,CASSSRTSVNEQFF,TGTGCCAGCAGCTCTAGGACTAGCGTCAATGAGCAGTTCTTC
-,TRBJ2-5,TRBV2,few,CASGPGFWQETQYF,TGTGCCAGCGGGCCCGGGTTTTGGCAAGAGACCCAGTACTTC
-,TRBJ1-2,TRBV4-2,few,CASSQDLRDKSYTF,TGTGCCAGCAGCCAAGATTTAAGGGACAAGAGCTACACCTTC
TRBD2,TRBJ2-1,TRBV9,-,CASSVFREGEQFF,TGTGCCAGCAGCGTATTTAGGGAGGGTGAGCAGTTCTTC
-,TRBJ2-7,TRBV7-9,few,CASSPVTYEQYF,TGTGCCAGCAGCCCCGTTACCTACGAGCAGTACTTC
TRBD1,TRBJ2-3,TRBV20-1,many,CSGWTGGVDTQYF,TGCAGTGGTTGGACAGGGGGAGTGGATACGCAGTATTTT
-,TRBJ2-1,TRBV9,-,CASSVEFDEQFF,TGTGCCAGCAGCGTTGAGTTCGATGAGCAGTTCTTC
TRBD2,TRBJ2-7,TRBV5-1,few,CASSLNLAGRYEQYF,TGCGCCAGCAGCTTGAACCTAGCGGGGCGGTACGAGCAGTACTTC
-,TRBJ1-5,TRBV2,few,CASSEWGGQVVNQPQHF,TGTGCCAGCAGTGAATGGGGGGGACAAGTCGTCAATCAGCCCCAGCATTTT
TRBD1,TRBJ1-5,TRBV27,few,CASSTRQGAHQPQHF,TGTGCCAGCAGTACCCGACAGGGGGCCCATCAGCCCCAGCATTTT
-,TRBJ2-5,TRBV7-8,-,CASSPRFQETQYF,TGTGCCAGCAGCCCTAGGTTCCAAGAGACCCAGTACTTC
TRBD2,TRBJ2-7,TRBV12-3/TRBV12-4,few,CASSSQLAGVLEQYF,TGTGCCAGCAGTTCCCAACTAGCGGGAGTACTCGAGCAGTACTTC
-,TRBJ2-1,TRBV5-1,few,CASSLAQSNEQFF,TGCGCCAGCAGCTTGGCCCAGAGCAATGAGCAGTTCTTC
TRBD2,TRBJ2-1,TRBV18,-,CASSPFSGRAHNEQFF,TGTGCCAGCTCACCGTTTAGCGGGAGGGCCCACAATGAGCAGTTCTTC
TRBD2,TRBJ2-3,TRBV4-2,-,CASSQKGLAGVTDTQYF,TGTGCCAGCAGCCAAAAAGGACTAGCGGGAGTCACAGATACGCAGTATTTT
-,TRBJ2-3,TRBV5-5,many,CASSFWAVDTDTQYF,TGTGCCAGCAGCTTTTGGGCGGTCGACACAGATACGCAGTATTTT
TRBD1,TRBJ2-7,TRBV7-2,few,CASSRDRGTGYEQYF,TGTGCCAGCAGCCGGGACAGGGGGACGGGCTACGAGCAGTACTTC
-,TRBJ2-3,TRBV4-1,few,CASSQVVVGTGGSPSTDTQYF,TGCGCCAGCAGCCAAGTAGTGGTTGGTACAGGAGGCTCACCTAGCACAGATACGCAGTATTTT
TRBD1,TRBJ2-2,TRBV12-3/TRBV12-4,many,CASSLGPWDRANTGELFF,TGTGCCAGCAGTTTGGGACCCTGGGACAGAGCGAACACCGGGGAGCTGTTTTTT
TRBD2,TRBJ2-1,TRBV12-3/TRBV12-4,few,CASRGGGLLSSYNEQFF,TGTGCCAGCCGGGGGGGTGGACTGCTGAGCTCCTACAATGAGCAGTTCTTC
-,TRBJ2-6,TRBV6-5,many,CASSYSVSVGANVLTF,TGTGCCAGCAGTTATTCCGTGTCAGTCGGGGCCAACGTCCTGACTTTC
TRBD1,TRBJ2-7,TRBV5-1,many,CASRTAPGQGAYEQYF,TGCGCCAGCAGAACCGCCCCGGGACAGGGGGCGTACGAGCAGTACTTC